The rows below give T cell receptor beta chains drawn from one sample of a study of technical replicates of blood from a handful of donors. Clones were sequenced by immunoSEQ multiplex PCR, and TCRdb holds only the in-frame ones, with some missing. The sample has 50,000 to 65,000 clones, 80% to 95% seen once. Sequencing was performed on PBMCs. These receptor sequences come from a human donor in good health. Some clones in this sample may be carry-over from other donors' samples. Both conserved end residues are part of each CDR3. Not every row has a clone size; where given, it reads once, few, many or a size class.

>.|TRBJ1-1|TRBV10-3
CAISDNRGNTEAFF
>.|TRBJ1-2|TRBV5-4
CASSPAGTGKGYTF
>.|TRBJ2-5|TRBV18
CASSRDRVLETQYF
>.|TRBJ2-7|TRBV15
CATCLAGANEQYF
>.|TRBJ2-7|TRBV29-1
CSVGDSYPVGEQYF
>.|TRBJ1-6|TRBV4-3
CASSPFRGNSPLHF
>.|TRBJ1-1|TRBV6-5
CASSYSIRASRGEAFF
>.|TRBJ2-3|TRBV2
CASSDVSDTQYF
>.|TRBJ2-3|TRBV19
CASSIGLTGTDTQYF
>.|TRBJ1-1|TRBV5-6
CASSLDRNTEAFF
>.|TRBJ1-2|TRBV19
CASSVGGNYGYTF
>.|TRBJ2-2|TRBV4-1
CASSQDSDRAGELFF
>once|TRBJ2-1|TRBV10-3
CAISESAGGGNEQFF
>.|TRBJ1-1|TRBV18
CASSPGLVMNTEAFF
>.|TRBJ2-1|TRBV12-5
CASGLFRGQGINEQFF
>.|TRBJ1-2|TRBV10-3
CAITGVINYGYTF